The 5 T cell receptor beta chains in this list originate from one sample, sequenced in a study of blood T cells in healthy people across ages. The second PCR ran about 6 to 11 cycles with a sample-barcoded 5' primer and J-beta primers. TCRdb reanalysed the 5' RACE reads using MiXCR and keeps one entry per CDR3 protein. The sample shows some 900,000 distinct CDR3 sequences, around 48% of them seen only once. Sequencing was done on a sample of blood. These receptors all come from a man in his thirties or forties in good health.

The rearrangement joins TRBV6-4 to TRBJ2-3; D is unclear. V shed 2 bases and J shed 2 bases, with 14 bases lying between them. The germline V gene encodes CDR1 MRHNA and CDR2 SNTAGT. This CDR3 region has 16 residues. CDR3 nucleotide sequence: TGTGCCAGCAGTGACAACAGCCGGTCAAACACAGATACGCAGTATTTT. Translated: CASSDNSRSNTDTQYF.

The chain employs TRBV7-9 and TRBJ1-2; D not resolved. V was clipped by 7 bases and J by 4 bases, with 19 bases between them. This CDR3 is built from 15 residues. Germline V lookup: CDR1 SEHNR, CDR2 FQNEAQ (reference sequence). CDR3 region: CASNPSVLMGYGYTF. The CDR3 bases are TGTGCCAGCAACCCGTCGGTCCTTATGGGCTATGGCTACACCTTC.

This clonotype was seen more than once but under ten times. The genes are TRBV9 and TRBJ2-5, with D possibly being TRBD2 (5 bases). The germline V gene encodes CDR1 SGDLS and CDR2 YYNGEE. The CDR3 spans 11 residues. Trimming stripped 7 bases from V and 2 bases from J, with 6 bases between. The CDR3 sequence is CASGLQETQYF. In DNA form, the CDR3 reads TGTGCCAGCGGACTTCAAGAGACCCAGTACTTC.

The chain carries TRBV4-2 and TRBJ2-4; a weak D match, TRBD2 (6 bases). Gene TRBJ2-7 matches the end of the DNA better, so the J call may be wrong. The CDR3 totals 17 residues. Germline V gene sequence: CDR1 LGHNA, CDR2 YNFKEQ. The CDR3, as DNA: TGTGCCAGCAGCCGAGAGGAGGGCTCCAACGCCGCCTACGAGCAGTACTTC. This translates into CASSREEGSNAAYEQYF.

The rearrangement joins TRBV28 to TRBJ2-5, with no clear D. The last part of the DNA fits TRBJ2-7 better; the J call may be wrong. This CDR3 has 12 amino acids. Germline CDR1 is MDHEN and CDR2 is SYDVKM. DNA of the CDR3: TGTGCCAGCAGTCCCGAAAATTACGAGCAGTACTTC. It codes for CASSPENYEQYF.